This T cell receptor beta chain was recorded in a study of CD8+ T cells in alopecia areata. This clone was found once. Its target is unknown. Study-level findings and limits: In lesional scalp, particularly from alopecia totalis/universalis, clonality was higher than in normal scalp.

Patients with alopecia areata provided lesional scalp punch biopsies as well as peripheral blood. Cell sorting on a FACSAria was used to separate CD4+ and CD8+ T cells from the PBMCs. Extracted RNA was reverse transcribed, and the resulting cDNA served as sequencing template. The repertoire was sequenced with immunoSEQ multiplex PCR; TCRdb's copy has only in-frame clones and lacks some. The sample has 160,000 or so clones; about 51% are singletons. The germline V and J ends were trimmed by 4 bases and 6 bases, with 17 bases remaining between them. The CDR3 has 15 residues. Germline V CDR1 and CDR2: SGHRS, YFSETQ.

The input for sequencing was CD8+ T cells sorted from blood, taken at week 0. The chain combines TRBV5-1 with TRBJ1-5, with a tentative D call TRBD1 (5 bases). The receptor comes from a human donor with alopecia areata. As DNA, the CDR3 is TGCGCCAGCAGCCCCCGCGGGGACTTCGGTCAGCCCCAGCATTTT. It specifies CASSPRGDFGQPQHF.